Listed below are T cell receptor beta chains from one sample, sequenced in a study of regulatory T cells in long-lasting Graves disease. TCRdb reprocessed the multiplex PCR reads via MiXCR and lists one record per CDR3 protein. This sample has approximately 470,000 distinct CDR3 sequences, with roughly 20% found just once. Source: peripheral blood mononuclear cells (PBMCs), taken when the disease was refractory, from a patient treated with antithyroid drugs. The receptors here all came from a female donor with Graves disease. Both conserved end residues are part of each CDR3. Each record gives: V gene, D gene, CDR3 protein. A D gene is named only where the DNA matches it firmly.

TRBV28	.	CASSLWGIGYTF
TRBV20-1	.	CSATDGGQPQHF
TRBV6-2/TRBV6-3	TRBD1	CAISRGRGYEQYF
TRBV6-2/TRBV6-3	.	CASSPQGRAYEQYF
TRBV2	.	CASGPLGFYNEQFF
TRBV3-1	TRBD1	CASSTTPGQGNGYTF
TRBV6-1	.	CASTYLWGGGTNYGYTF
TRBV6-1	TRBD1	CASSEIPGGEAFF
TRBV20-1	TRBD1	CSARTGNIQYF
TRBV20-1	TRBD1	CSAIGQGVKNTEAFF
TRBV29-1	.	CSVEEGAQYF
TRBV6-1	.	CASDALSYGYTF
TRBV28	.	CASSLGDKFYGYTF
TRBV7-8	TRBD2	CASSSPAGGYEQYF
TRBV2	TRBD2	CARGTSGPTEFF
TRBV19	.	CASSQQEYTEAFF
TRBV11-2	.	CASSLNLGQPQHF
TRBV11-2	TRBD2	CASSRTSDFYEQYF
TRBV28	.	CASSLAGFGNEQFF
TRBV6-1	TRBD2	CASSEGLARNEQFF
TRBV11-1	.	CASSPDRNYNEQFF
TRBV7-8	TRBD1	CASSPRQGETQYF
TRBV9	.	CASSPEVRYTGELFF
TRBV11-2	.	CASSLTSSPGELFF
TRBV20-1	.	CSARDHTGSSGANVLTF
TRBV9	.	CASSYSLEGYEQYF
TRBV7-2	.	CASSLSDLGTQYF
TRBV29-1	.	CSAFGDTGELFF
TRBV6-1	.	CATGPYNQPQHF
TRBV12-3/TRBV12-4	TRBD2	CASSLSAGDNEQYF
TRBV28	.	CASCRTDPTEAFF
TRBV5-5	.	CASSLAAEGLPYF
TRBV15	TRBD2	CATSSGSGGETQYF
TRBV11-2	TRBD2	CASSLVAGVFHLGETQYF
TRBV6-1	.	CASTKGIYEQYF
TRBV28	.	CASSLLGAGNTIYF
TRBV29-1	.	CSAQRDFSSYEQYF
TRBV7-9	.	CASSLKVGSAYEQYF
TRBV3-1	TRBD2	CASSAYPAAGGYEQYF
TRBV4-2	.	CASSQGSGGGYTF
TRBV10-2	.	CAGRGYHEQYF
TRBV24-1	TRBD1	CATSDPGTGNSGELFF
TRBV7-2	TRBD2	CASSLGLLAGTYEQYF
TRBV28	.	CASSPAPGSYEQYF
TRBV6-1	TRBD1	CASSALDRGFRFGYTF
TRBV2	.	CASSENAGNYGYTF
TRBV7-3	TRBD2	CASSLAGVTGELFF
TRBV20-1	.	CSARVTKAKTEAFF
TRBV6-1	TRBD1	CASTSPGGQPGYTF
TRBV12-3/TRBV12-4	.	CASSFGRDYGYTF
TRBV11-2	.	CASSTRRATKYGYTF
TRBV7-9	.	CASSAPSGSYEQYF
TRBV6-1	TRBD2	CASRDAAGNGANVLTF
TRBV19	.	CASSRGGSSTDTQYF
TRBV11-2	.	CASSRFRGSLMDGYTF
TRBV27	TRBD2	CASSLRGLAENTDTQYF
TRBV9	TRBD1	CASSQGTGGTYEQYF
TRBV7-9	TRBD2	CASSPSASGETQYF
TRBV27	TRBD2	CASSLSYPSGVYEQYF